These 26 T cell receptor beta chains were sequenced from one sample in a study of CD8+CD57+ T cells in acquired aplastic anemia. Using genomic DNA as the template, TCR beta VDJ and CDR3 profiling was carried out. TCRdb ran MiXCR on the reads and lists one entry per CDR3 protein. Among 65,000 to 85,000 distinct CDR3 sequences listed, roughly half were seen once. Sequences were obtained from sorted CD4+, CD8+, or CD8+CD57+ T cells (not recorded which) from PBMCs. The receptors were sampled from a human donor in good health, serving as a control.

V usage is TRBV4-1 and J usage is TRBJ2-3; TRBD2 agrees at 8 bases. Trimming cost V 0 bases and J 1 base; bases outside gene matches: 9. The CDR3 spans 18 residues. The germline CDR1 and CDR2 sequences are MGHRA and YSYEKL. CDR3 DNA: TGCGCCAGCAGCCAAGATCTGTTCGGCGGGGGGCGCACAGATACGCAGTATTTT. Protein sequence: CASSQDLFGGGRTDTQYF.

V and J are TRBV2 and TRBJ1-1, with D possibly matching TRBD1 (5 bases). Germline CDR1 reads SNHLY; CDR2 reads FYNNEI. V shed 5 bases and J shed 0 bases, with 13 bases lying between them. The CDR3 is 15 residues long. CDR3 residues: CASSRLGQLNTEAFF. The CDR3 coding sequence is TGTGCCAGCAGTCGATTAGGACAACTGAACACTGAAGCTTTCTTT.

In the case of this clonotype: A much larger clone differs by one base, so this may be a read error. The chain joins TRBV3-1 to TRBJ1-5, with D possibly being TRBD1 (6 bases). This CDR3 region has 15 residues. Trimming cost V 4 bases and J 5 bases, with 15 bases left between them. Germline V CDR1 and CDR2: LGHDT, YNNKEL (reference sequence). The CDR3 region is CASSPSGEGDQPQHF. CDR3 bases: TGTGCCAGCAGCCCGTCGGGGGAGGGGGATCAGCCCCAGCATTTT. Complete variable domain (other parts from reference TRBV3-1 and TRBJ1-5): DTAVSQTPKYLVTQMGNDKSIKCEQNLGHDTMYWYKQDSKKFLKIMFSYNNKELIINETVPNRFSPKSPDKAHLNLHINSLELGDSAVYFCASSPSGEGDQPQHFGDGTRLSIL.

This clonotype was seen a few times. The chain couples TRBV7-9 to TRBJ1-5; D remains unclear. Deletions cut 5 bases from V and 0 bases from J, with 5 bases between. Germline lookup yields CDR1 SEHNR and CDR2 FQNEAQ (reference sequence). There are 13 residues in the CDR3. The chain's CDR3 is CASSPSSNQPQHF. For the CDR3, the DNA is TGTGCCAGCAGCCCCTCTAGCAATCAGCCCCAGCATTTT.

This clonotype was detected only a few times. The rearrangement uses TRBV15 and TRBJ1-2; D is undetermined. This CDR3 has 13 amino acids. V was cut by 1 base and J by 2 bases, with 5 bases left in between. The germline V gene encodes CDR1 LNHNV and CDR2 YYDKDF (reference sequence). Here the CDR3 reads CATSRGGNYGYTF. The CDR3 DNA follows: TGTGCCACCAGCAGAGGAGGGAACTATGGCTACACCTTC.

This clonotype appeared a few times. The CDR3 nucleotides read TGCGCCAGCAGCTATCAGGGGGGTTCCACTGAAGCTTTCTTT. Encoded protein: CASSYQGGSTEAFF. This sequence joins TRBV5-1 and TRBJ1-1, with 7 bases that match TRBD1. J lost 4 bases, V lost 3 bases, and 6 bases had no gene match. Germline-derived CDR1 and CDR2 are SGHRS and YFSETQ. The CDR3 spans 14 residues.

This clonotype came up many times. CDR3 DNA sequence: TGTGCCAGCAGTGATTCGTGGACAGGGTTTAACTATGGCTACACCTTC. As protein: CASSDSWTGFNYGYTF. This chain joins TRBV2 and TRBJ1-2; TRBD1 agrees at 8 bases. Germline values: CDR1 SNHLY, CDR2 FYNNEI. The length of the CDR3 is 16 residues. V was clipped by 3 bases and J by 1 base; unmatched bases: 7.

As regards this clonotype: This may stem from a read error, because a much larger clone lies one nucleotide away. This CDR3 fails to terminate in the conserved phenylalanine or tryptophan, so it likely reflects a read error. The chain combines TRBV30 with TRBJ1-2; 8 bases agree with TRBD1. The CDR3 sequence is 14 residues long. V dropped 2 bases and J dropped 4; count of bases not matched to a gene: 6. In germline, CDR1 is GTSNPN, CDR2 SVGIG (reference sequence). The DNA of the CDR3 is TGTGCCTGGAGTCTCGGACAGGGTATCTATGGCTACACCTCC. Its translation is CAWSLGQGIYGYTS.

This clonotype was observed at least ten times. The chain is built from TRBV7-9 and TRBJ2-7; unclear D gene. Germline CDR1 and CDR2: SEHNR and FQNEAQ (reference sequence). There are 11 residues in the CDR3. V lost 3 bases, J lost 3 bases, and 3 bases lay in between. The CDR3 is CASSFVYEQYF. CDR3 DNA sequence: TGTGCCAGCAGCTTTGTCTACGAGCAGTACTTC.

This clonotype was counted many times. In DNA form, the CDR3 reads TGCAGTGCTAGAGCCGGGAGCGTAGGGGAAAAACTGTTTTTT. Its protein product is CSARAGSVGEKLFF. V is TRBV20-1 and J is TRBJ1-4; D is uncertain. The CDR3 is 14 amino acids. From germline, CDR1 is DFQATT and CDR2 SNEGSKA (reference sequence). The V gene lost 1 base and the J gene lost 8 bases, with 14 bases spanning the gap.

The sample holds a few counts of this clonotype. The chain combines TRBV15 with TRBJ2-7, with 8 nucleotides matching TRBD2. The CDR3 contains 14 residues. CDR1 LNHNV and CDR2 YYDKDF come from the germline V gene (reference sequence). The V gene end was trimmed by 4 bases and the J gene end by 2 bases; junction bases not matched to a gene: 4. The CDR3 here is CATSKRGGTYEQYF. CDR3 in DNA: TGTGCCACCAGCAAACGGGGGGGGACCTACGAGCAGTACTTC. The entire variable domain, with the rest obtained from reference TRBV15 and TRBJ2-7, is as follows: DAMVIQNPRYQVTQFGKPVTLSCSQTLNHNVMYWYQQKSSQAPKLLFHYYDKDFNNEADTPDNFQSRRPNTSFCFLDIRSPGLGDTAMYLCATSKRGGTYEQYFGPGTRLTVT.

This chain uses TRBV10-3 with TRBJ2-1; D gene unclear. The CDR3 runs 16 residues. V dropped 0 bases and J dropped 0 bases, with 9 bases sitting between them. Per germline, CDR1 ENHRY and CDR2 SYGVKD. CDR3 bases: TGTGCCATCAGTGAGTCGATTGTTAGCTCCTACAATGAGCAGTTCTTC. It specifies CAISESIVSSYNEQFF.

This clonotype counts as medium-sized. The chain joins TRBV2 to TRBJ2-1; D uncertain. The germline V gene has CDR1 SNHLY and CDR2 FYNNEI. V shed 4 bases and J shed 3 bases, with 4 bases lying between them. This CDR3 contains 12 residues. CDR3 protein: CASSVGYNEQFF. The CDR3, as DNA: TGTGCCAGCAGTGTGGGCTACAATGAGCAGTTCTTC.

The J gene is TRBJ2-5, the V gene TRBV10-3; the D call may be TRBD1 or TRBD2 (5 bases each). Germline CDR1 is ENHRY and CDR2 is SYGVKD. The CDR3 is 13 amino acids. The ends were cut back, 10 bases at V and 5 bases at J, with 17 bases in the middle. DNA of the CDR3: TGTGCCAGCAGACTGCCCGGGGCGGAGACCCAGTACTTC. Residues: CASRLPGAETQYF.

The chain has TRBV25-1 and TRBJ2-7; D uncertain. CDR1 is MGHDK and CDR2 is SYGVNS in the germline V gene. The germline V and J ends were trimmed by 3 bases and 4 bases, with 7 bases remaining between them. The CDR3 length is 12 residues. CDR3 DNA sequence: TGTGCCAGCAGTGACGTAGGATACGAGCAGTACTTC. Its protein product is CASSDVGYEQYF.

The chain couples TRBV19 to TRBJ2-7; 8 bases match TRBD1. With V trimmed by 8 bases and J by 1 base, 7 bases remained unmatched. The length of the CDR3 is 14 residues. The germline V gene encodes CDR1 LNHDA and CDR2 SQIVND (reference sequence). DNA for the CDR3: TGTGCCAGTCGACCGGGACAGGTTTCCTACGAGCAGTACTTC. Translating gives CASRPGQVSYEQYF.

The rearrangement links TRBV6-4 to TRBJ1-2, with D tentatively TRBD1 (5 bases). CDR1 is MRHNA, CDR2 SNTAGT, per germline. The CDR3 contains 15 residues. V lost 8 bases to trimming and J lost 4 bases, with 20 bases between them. The CDR3 DNA reads TGTGCCAGCTGTCCGGGACGGGAAAAAGGCTATGGCTACACCTTC. It yields the protein CASCPGREKGYGYTF.

This clonotype came up many times. V gene TRBV6-1 combines with J gene TRBJ2-5, with 8 bases identical to TRBD2. J gave up 4 bases and V 3 bases, and 10 bases lay outside the gene matches. Germline V gene lookup returns CDR1 MNHNS and CDR2 SASEGT. The CDR3 totals 16 residues. CDR3 nucleotides: TGTGCCAGCAGTGACTGGCCGGGAGGGGACGGAGAGACCCAGTACTTC. Translating it yields CASSDWPGGDGETQYF.

The CDR3 is CSVIGGGHTGEQYF. CDR3 in DNA: TGCAGCGTCATTGGGGGAGGGCACACCGGGGAGCAGTACTTC. The rearrangement uses TRBV29-1 and TRBJ2-7; TRBD2 matches at 7 bases. The CDR3 has 14 residues. Trimming at V came to 6 bases and at J to 7 bases, leaving 15 bases not matched to a gene. Germline-derived CDR1 and CDR2 are SQVTM and ANQGSEA.

This clonotype has a count of ten or more. The chain links TRBV15 to TRBJ1-3, with TRBD1 identical over 9 bases. Germline V gene data show CDR1 as LNHNV and CDR2 as YYDKDF (reference sequence). J lost 4 bases, V lost 4 bases, and 5 bases had no gene match. The CDR3 is made up of 15 amino acids. CDR3 DNA: TGTGCCACCAGCATCGACGGGACAGGGGGAAACACCATATATTTT. This codes for CATSIDGTGGNTIYF.

The rearrangement links TRBV5-1 to TRBJ1-1; tentative D call: TRBD1 (5 bases). This CDR3 contains 14 residues. Germline V CDR1 and CDR2: SGHRS, YFSETQ. Trimming removed 4 bases at V and 3 bases at J, with 13 bases between. DNA of the CDR3: TGCGCCAGCAGCAGGCAGGGCGAGGACACTGAAGCTTTCTTT. It encodes CASSRQGEDTEAFF.

The chain joins TRBV2 to TRBJ1-1; the match to TRBD1 covers 9 bases. The junction had 6 bases not matched to a gene; V was cut back by 6 bases and J by 4 bases. The CDR3 has 14 residues. Germline V lookup: CDR1 SNHLY, CDR2 FYNNEI. CDR3 sequence (DNA): TGTGCCAGCAGATTTACGACAGGGGGCACTGAAGCTTTCTTT. It is translated as CASRFTTGGTEAFF.

Remarks on this clonotype: Mismatch with germline at one junction end may stem from a read error. The gene calls are TRBV4-1 and TRBJ2-3, with 7 bases matching TRBD2. CDR1 and CDR2 from the germline V gene are MGHRA and YSYEKL. The CDR3 contains 12 residues. The CDR3 is CASSGIPDTQYF. The CDR3 DNA is TGTGCCAGCAGCGGGATTCCAGATACGCAGTATTTT.

The V call is TRBV7-9, the J call TRBJ2-5; D not certain. CDR3 length: 14 residues. The germline CDR1 and CDR2 sequences are SEHNR and FQNEAQ (reference sequence). Trimming took off 0 bases at V and 0 bases at J, with 5 bases between the two ends. The CDR3 sequence: CASSLAPYQETQYF. The CDR3 DNA reads as TGTGCCAGCAGCTTAGCCCCGTACCAAGAGACCCAGTACTTC.

The rearrangement joins TRBV5-4 to TRBJ2-7; TRBD2 matches 13 bases. V trimming: 4 bases; J trimming: 6 bases; junction bases outside the gene matches: 4. The germline V gene has CDR1 SGHNT and CDR2 YYREEE (reference sequence). The CDR3 spans 14 residues. The chain's CDR3 is CASSRLAGGGEQYF. DNA for the CDR3: TGTGCCAGCAGCCGACTAGCGGGGGGAGGCGAGCAGTACTTC.

This clonotype was counted at least ten times. The genes are TRBV4-1 and TRBJ1-1; TRBD1 is a possible D gene (5 bases). The CDR3 spans 16 residues. Germline CDR1 MGHRA, CDR2 YSYEKL. V lost 5 bases, J lost 2 bases, and 18 bases lay in between. Written as DNA, the CDR3 is TGCGCCAGCAGCTCCTCTGGGGGACGAGGAAACACTGAAGCTTTCTTT. Translation gives CASSSSGGRGNTEAFF.